The 27 T cell receptor beta chains in this list originate from one sample, sequenced in a study of T cell repertoires in cytomegalovirus infection. One entry per CDR3 protein results from TCRdb running MiXCR on the reads. Among a few hundred thousand distinct CDR3 sequences listed, about 26% were seen once. Sequenced: PBMCs. These receptors were obtained from a human donor in good health (CMV status not recorded). Some clones in this sample may be carry-over from other donors' samples.

V gene TRBV18 combines with J gene TRBJ1-5, with 7 bases fitting TRBD1. This CDR3 contains 15 residues. In germline, CDR1 is KGHSH, CDR2 LQKENI. V dropped 2 bases and J dropped 3; count of bases not matched to a gene: 4. As DNA, the CDR3 is TGTGCCAGCTCACCAGCGACAGGGTTCAATCAGCCCCAGCATTTT. Translating gives CASSPATGFNQPQHF.

The chain carries TRBV20-1 and TRBJ2-3; no firm D call. The CDR3 is 14 residues long. Germline loops: CDR1 DFQATT, CDR2 SNEGSKA (reference sequence). Deletions cut 4 bases from V and 2 bases from J, with 13 bases between. CDR3 sequence (DNA): TGCAGTGCTATTAGAGGTGTGATCACAGATACGCAGTATTTT. Encoded protein: CSAIRGVITDTQYF.

The chain combines TRBV18 with TRBJ2-1; TRBD2 matches 9 bases. The CDR3 runs 13 residues. V was clipped by 2 bases and J by 9 bases; unmatched bases: 2. Germline CDR1 is KGHSH and CDR2 is LQKENI. The CDR3 DNA is TGTGCCAGCTCACCAGGGACTAGCCTTGAGCAGTTCTTC. It yields the protein CASSPGTSLEQFF.

This clonotype was seen at least ten times. V and J are TRBV7-2 and TRBJ2-3, with D possibly TRBD2 on 5 matching bases. Per the germline V gene, CDR1 is SGHTA and CDR2 is FQGNSA. Trimming shortened V by 1 base and J by 6 bases, and 14 bases separated the two germline ends. This CDR3 has 15 amino acids. This chain's CDR3 is CASSLGGPSTDTQYF. CDR3 in DNA: TGTGCCAGCAGCTTAGGAGGGCCCTCAACGGATACGCAGTATTTT.

The chain joins TRBV28 to TRBJ1-5, with D maybe TRBD1 (5 bases). This CDR3 is built from 15 residues. CDR1 is MDHEN, CDR2 SYDVKM, per germline. V was pared by 4 bases and J by 1 base, with 11 bases between. The CDR3 bases are TGTGCCAGCAGTTACCCCAGGGCGAGCAATCAGCCCCAGCATTTT. Encoded protein: CASSYPRASNQPQHF.

The V gene is TRBV24-1, the J gene TRBJ2-1; tentatively, D is TRBD2 (5 bases). V lost 8 bases to trimming and J lost 2 bases, with 12 bases between them. Germline V gives CDR1 KGHDR, CDR2 SFDVKD. The CDR3 runs 14 residues. For the CDR3, the DNA is TGTGCCACCACGGACGGAGGACCCTACAATGAGCAGTTCTTC. Amino acids: CATTDGGPYNEQFF.

The chain is built from TRBV19 and TRBJ1-5; unclear D gene. Germline V gives CDR1 LNHDA, CDR2 SQIVND (reference sequence). V was trimmed by 5 bases and J by 0 bases, leaving 20 bases between them. The CDR3 has 18 amino acids. The CDR3 sequence is CASSHSSTRSNSNQPQHF. The CDR3 DNA reads TGTGCCAGTAGTCATTCGTCCACTCGTAGCAATAGCAATCAGCCCCAGCATTTT.

This clonotype showed up many times. The chain is built from TRBV7-6 and TRBJ1-1, with 9 bases aligning to TRBD1. This CDR3 is built from 16 residues. Germline V lookup: CDR1 SGHVS, CDR2 FNYEAQ. The ends lost 2 bases at V and 4 bases at J; junction bases unmatched: 8. CDR3 coding DNA: TGTGCCAGCAGCTTAACTCGACAGGGGGGGACCACTGAAGCTTTCTTT. Amino acids: CASSLTRQGGTTEAFF.

The CDR3 DNA reads as TGTGCCAGCAGCCCCGTCCAGGAAAATCAGCCCCAGCATTTT. Protein product: CASSPVQENQPQHF. The rearrangement links TRBV7-3 to TRBJ1-5; D unresolved. Germline V CDR1 and CDR2: SGHTA, FQGTGA. V was trimmed by 5 bases and J by 4 bases, leaving 12 bases between them. This CDR3 is built from 14 residues.

This clonotype has a handful of counts. This chain joins TRBV4-3 and TRBJ2-5, with D hard to call. Trimming stripped 0 bases from V and 5 bases from J, with 19 bases between. Germline assignment: CDR1 LGHNA and CDR2 YSLEER. This CDR3 is built from 17 residues. CDR3 nucleotide sequence: TGCGCCAGCAGCCAAGAGATGAGTACCCCGGTGCTGGAGACCCAGTACTTC. It encodes CASSQEMSTPVLETQYF.

This clonotype was observed at least ten times. The chain has TRBV7-2 and TRBJ2-3, with 8 bases lining up with TRBD2. The CDR3 has 17 amino acids. Trimming at V came to 4 bases and at J to 6 bases, leaving 15 bases not matched to a gene. CDR1 and CDR2 from the germline V gene are SGHTA and FQGNSA. CDR3 sequence: CASSSPRGVTLMDTQYF. The DNA of the CDR3 is TGTGCCAGCAGCTCTCCGCGGGGGGTCACCTTGATGGATACGCAGTATTTT.

CDR3 amino acids: CASSTRPLTREEKLFF. CDR3 nucleotide sequence: TGTGCCAGCAGCACTCGACCTCTCACCAGGGAGGAAAAACTGTTTTTT. The rearrangement joins TRBV7-9 to TRBJ1-4, with a weak D call TRBD1 (5 bases). Between the trimmed V and J ends, which lost 5 bases and 8 bases, there was a span of 21 bases. Germline-derived CDR1 and CDR2 are SEHNR and FQNEAQ (reference sequence). The CDR3 is 16 amino acids.

The V call is TRBV28, the J call TRBJ2-1, with 11 bases that match TRBD2. This CDR3 has 23 amino acids. The V and J ends lost 3 bases and 5 bases, in that order; junction bases with no gene match: 27. Germline values: CDR1 MDHEN, CDR2 SYDVKM. As DNA, the CDR3 is TGTGCCAGCAGTTTTCACAGGTTACGACGGTCCGGGACTAGCGGAGGACCTGACAATGAGCAGTTCTTC. Protein: CASSFHRLRRSGTSGGPDNEQFF.

This clonotype was seen repeatedly, ten times or more. The J gene is TRBJ2-7, the V gene TRBV7-2; no firm D call. Trimming shortened V by 0 bases and J by 3 bases, and 9 bases separated the two germline ends. The CDR3 has 14 amino acids. Germline V gene sequence: CDR1 SGHTA, CDR2 FQGNSA. CDR3 nucleotide sequence: TGTGCCAGCAGCTTAGCGGATCAGTACTACGAGCAGTACTTC. The encoded protein is CASSLADQYYEQYF. Full variable domain (missing parts from reference TRBV7-2 and TRBJ2-7): GAGVSQSPSNKVTEKGKDVELRCDPISGHTALYWYRQSLGQGLEFLIYFQGNSAPDKSGLPSDRFSAERTGGSVSTLTIQRTQQEDSAVYLCASSLADQYYEQYFGPGTRLTVT.

This chain uses TRBV28 with TRBJ2-7; 9 bases match TRBD2. The trim removed 3 bases at V and 6 bases at J, leaving 9 bases unmatched. Germline CDR1 and CDR2: MDHEN and SYDVKM. The CDR3 extends over 15 amino acids. CDR3 nucleotides: TGTGCCAGCAGTTTTCCGATAGCGGGAGTTGGCGAGCAGTACTTC. As protein: CASSFPIAGVGEQYF. The full variable domain, with the rest looked up from reference TRBV28 and TRBJ2-7, is DVKVTQSSRYLVKRTGEKVFLECVQDMDHENMFWYRQDPGLGLRLIYFSYDVKMKEKGDIPEGYSVSREKKERFSLILESASTNQTSMYLCASSFPIAGVGEQYFGPGTRLTVT.

This clonotype occurred a few times. The V gene is TRBV23-1, the J gene TRBJ2-7; the D is unclear. TRBV23-1 is annotated as an ORF whose role is uncertain. V was cut by 0 bases and J by 2 bases, with 5 bases left in between. The CDR3 sequence is 13 residues long. CDR3 nucleotide sequence: TGCGCCAGCAGTCAATCGCCTCCCTACGAGCAGTACGTC. This gives the protein CASSQSPPYEQYV.

This clonotype was detected a few times. This chain uses TRBV6-2 or TRBV6-3 with TRBJ2-1; the match to TRBD2 covers 7 bases. Trimming removed 2 bases from V and 3 bases from J; junction bases left unmatched: 25. Germline V gene lookup returns CDR1 MNHEY and CDR2 SVGEGT. This CDR3 is built from 22 residues. The CDR3 region has the DNA TGTGCCAGCAGTTACACCCTCTCGCCGGGGGACCTGGTAGCGGGTAGCTACAATGAGCAGTTCTTC. This sequence encodes CASSYTLSPGDLVAGSYNEQFF.

The chain has TRBV10-3 and TRBJ2-2, with 14 bases fitting TRBD2. Germline V gives CDR1 ENHRY, CDR2 SYGVKD. The J segment lost 7 bases and the V segment lost 3 bases, leaving 10 bases of the junction unmatched. The CDR3 length is 18 residues. As DNA, the CDR3 is TGTGCCATCAGTGAAACCCCGGGACTAGCGGGAGTCGGCGGGGAGCTGTTTTTT. It yields the protein CAISETPGLAGVGGELFF.

The CDR3 reads CASSLVQVAYNEQFF. The CDR3 DNA is TGTGCCAGCAGTTTAGTCCAGGTTGCTTACAATGAGCAGTTCTTC. J is TRBJ2-1 and V is TRBV12-3 or TRBV12-4; no reliable D call. Trimming took 1 base from V and 4 from J, leaving 11 bases between them. The CDR3 runs to 15 residues.

V gene TRBV7-9 combines with J gene TRBJ1-4; D ambiguous. The V end was cut by 2 bases, the J end by 0 bases, with 10 bases between. The CDR3 covers 16 residues. CDR1 is SEHNR and CDR2 is FQNEAQ in the germline V gene (reference sequence). In nucleotides, the CDR3 is TGTGCCAGCAGCTTACCTCCGGGTGCAACTAATGAAAAACTGTTTTTT. Translation gives CASSLPPGATNEKLFF.

This clonotype appeared a single time. This chain joins TRBV6-8 and TRBJ2-2; D is uncertain. Trimming left V 6 bases short and J 7 bases short, with 12 bases between. The CDR3 is 13 amino acids. The V gene's germline CDR1 is MNHGY and CDR2 SAAAGT. Here the CDR3 DNA reads TGTGCCAGCAGACGCCTTAGGGACGGGGAGCTGTTTTTT. Residues: CASRRLRDGELFF.

This sequence joins TRBV18 and TRBJ1-6, with D hard to call. V was shortened by 3 bases and J by 8 bases, with 11 bases between the two germline ends. Germline assignment: CDR1 KGHSH and CDR2 LQKENI. The CDR3 has 14 residues. The CDR3 nucleotides read TGTGCCAGCTCACCCTCGAGGGCTTATTCACCCCTCCACTTT. Translation gives CASSPSRAYSPLHF.

This chain connects TRBV18 to TRBJ2-1, with TRBD2 identical over 11 bases. The CDR3 is 18 residues long. The germline gives CDR1 KGHSH, CDR2 LQKENI. Losses at the gene ends were 7 bases for V and 5 bases for J; bases not matched to a gene: 16. The CDR3: CASFSNRPGLAANNEQFF. CDR3 DNA sequence: TGTGCCAGCTTCTCAAACAGGCCGGGACTAGCGGCAAACAATGAGCAGTTCTTC.

CDR3 amino acids: CSASLGLAENTDTQYF. The CDR3 DNA follows: TGCAGTGCTAGCCTGGGGCTAGCGGAGAACACAGATACGCAGTATTTT. The chain links TRBV20-1 to TRBJ2-3; 7 positions agree with TRBD2. The V and J ends lost 3 bases and 2 bases, in that order; junction bases with no gene match: 11. Germline CDR1 is DFQATT and CDR2 is SNEGSKA (reference sequence). The CDR3 consists of 16 residues.

This clonotype was recorded at least ten times. The chain carries TRBV7-2 and TRBJ2-5; 8 nucleotides match TRBD1. CDR1 is SGHTA and CDR2 is FQGNSA in the germline V gene. After removal of 5 bases from V and 4 bases from J, the junction contained 9 bases not matched to a gene. The CDR3 loop spans 15 amino acids. Written as DNA, the CDR3 is TGTGCCAGCAGCCCCGGAGGACAGGGACGAGAGACCCAGTACTTC. It yields the protein CASSPGGQGRETQYF. The full variable domain, with the rest looked up from reference TRBV7-2 and TRBJ2-5, is GAGVSQSPSNKVTEKGKDVELRCDPISGHTALYWYRQSLGQGLEFLIYFQGNSAPDKSGLPSDRFSAERTGGSVSTLTIQRTQQEDSAVYLCASSPGGQGRETQYFGPGTRLLVL.

The gene calls are TRBV28 and TRBJ2-7; 9 bases are shared with TRBD2. CDR1 MDHEN and CDR2 SYDVKM come from the germline V gene. The ends lost 4 bases at V and 2 bases at J; junction bases unmatched: 6. The CDR3 runs 15 residues. For the CDR3, the DNA is TGTGCCAGCAGTTCTAGACTAGCGGATCCCTACGAGCAGTACTTC. It encodes CASSSRLADPYEQYF.

For the CDR3, the DNA is TGTGCCAGCAGCTCGAGCCAGGGGGGGCTCCACAATGAGCAGTTCTTC. The encoded protein is CASSSSQGGLHNEQFF. The chain joins TRBV7-3 to TRBJ2-1, with D possibly called TRBD1 or TRBD2 (7 bases each). Trimming stripped 4 bases from V and 5 bases from J, with 18 bases between. CDR1 and CDR2 (germline): SGHTA, FQGTGA. This CDR3 is 16 amino acids long.